The 21 T cell receptor beta chains below come from one sample, sequenced in a study of T cell changes during pregnancy in multiple sclerosis. The method was immunoSEQ multiplex PCR; TCRdb's version includes in-frame clones alone and lacks a portion of them. The table lists 70,000 to 100,000 clones, 94% of them singletons. The specimen was peripheral blood, collected in the third trimester of pregnancy. The receptors stem from a female donor with multiple sclerosis, enrolled in a pregnancy study.

J is TRBJ1-2 and V is TRBV9; D is uncertain. The CDR3 sequence is 11 residues long. CDR1 SGDLS and CDR2 YYNGEE come from the germline V gene. Between the trimmed V and J ends, which lost 3 bases and 5 bases, there was a span of 5 bases. The CDR3: CASSGRYGYTF. Here the CDR3 DNA reads TGTGCCAGCAGCGGGAGGTATGGCTACACCTTC.

This chain links TRBV5-4 with TRBJ2-1, with D perhaps matching TRBD2 (6 bases). CDR3 length equals 15 residues. CDR1 is SGHNT and CDR2 is YYREEE in the germline V gene (reference sequence). V shed 0 bases and J shed 4 bases, with 11 bases lying between them. As DNA, the CDR3 is TGTGCCAGCAGCTTGGGCGGGGCGTCGTACAATGAGCAGTTCTTC. This gives the protein CASSLGGASYNEQFF.

This sequence joins TRBV6-6 and TRBJ2-7; no clear D gene. This CDR3 is built from 13 residues. Germline V CDR1 and CDR2: MNHNY, SVGAGI (reference sequence). V dropped 0 bases and J dropped 3 bases, with 6 bases sitting between them. The CDR3 loop is CASSYSTGYEQYF. Written as DNA, the CDR3 is TGTGCCAGCAGTTACTCTACGGGCTACGAGCAGTACTTC.

The chain employs TRBV9 and TRBJ2-1; D not resolved. The germline CDR1 and CDR2 sequences are SGDLS and YYNGEE. Trimming removed 1 base from V and 9 bases from J, with 17 bases in between. There are 15 residues in the CDR3. The CDR3 DNA follows: TGTGCCAGCAGCGTACTCCCACTTCTAGAAGCTGAGCAGTTCTTC. Its translation: CASSVLPLLEAEQFF.

V is TRBV6-5 and J is TRBJ2-3; D uncertain. Trimming removed 8 bases at V and 2 bases at J, with 17 bases between. The CDR3 has 15 residues. Germline loops: CDR1 MNHEY, CDR2 SVGAGI. CDR3 amino acids: CASGSPSGYTDTQYF. The CDR3 coding sequence is TGTGCCAGCGGTTCTCCCTCAGGTTACACAGATACGCAGTATTTT.

The chain links TRBV6-5 to TRBJ1-3; the match to TRBD1 covers 10 bases. Germline lookup yields CDR1 MNHEY and CDR2 SVGAGI. With 5 bases clipped from V and 5 bases from J, the junction kept 3 bases outside the gene matches. The CDR3 runs 14 residues. In nucleotides, the CDR3 is TGTGCCAGCAGTACGGACAGGGGGAGAAACACCATATATTTT. It translates to CASSTDRGRNTIYF.

This rearrangement joins TRBV23-1 to TRBJ1-1; TRBD1 matches 9 bases. TRBV23-1 is an ORF; its function is uncertain. V was clipped by 6 bases and J by 1 base; unmatched bases: 9. This CDR3 is 16 amino acids long. The CDR3 nucleotides read TGCGCCAGCAGCCGCTGGGACAGGGATCAGAACACTGAAGCTTTCTTT. Protein: CASSRWDRDQNTEAFF.

The genes are TRBV11-1 and TRBJ2-1, with 7 bases that match TRBD2. Trimming removed 5 bases from V and 8 bases from J; junction bases left unmatched: 12. CDR1 SGHAT and CDR2 FQDESV come from the germline V gene (reference sequence). This CDR3 region has 15 residues. This CDR3 reads CASSPRTRIKDEQFF. Here the CDR3 DNA reads TGTGCCAGCAGCCCAAGGACTAGGATCAAAGATGAGCAGTTCTTC.

The rearrangement uses TRBV27 and TRBJ2-7; D unclear. The germline V gene encodes CDR1 MNHEY and CDR2 SMNVEV (reference sequence). The CDR3 consists of 15 residues. Trimming left V 3 bases short and J 1 base short, with 13 bases between. The CDR3 loop is CASSFIGGPSYEQYF. The CDR3 coding sequence is TGTGCCAGCAGTTTTATTGGTGGGCCGTCCTACGAGCAGTACTTC.

The chain joins TRBV29-1 to TRBJ2-1, with 10 bases aligning to TRBD1. Germline trimming cut 0 bases from V and 8 bases from J; bases unmatched to any gene: 10. CDR3 length equals 16 residues. Germline V CDR1 and CDR2: SQVTM, ANQGSEA. CDR3 region: CSVEDAGQGPWDEQFF. CDR3 sequence (DNA): TGCAGCGTTGAAGACGCGGGACAGGGGCCATGGGATGAGCAGTTCTTC.

The genes are TRBV28 and TRBJ2-6; 9 nucleotides align to TRBD1. Germline assignment: CDR1 MDHEN and CDR2 SYDVKM. The CDR3 is 16 amino acids. V shed 5 bases and J 2 bases; nucleotides not matched to a gene: 4. The CDR3 sequence: CASSDGTGTGANVLTF. As DNA, the CDR3 is TGTGCCAGCAGTGACGGGACAGGGACTGGGGCCAACGTCCTGACTTTC. The variable domain in full, with the rest retrieved from reference TRBV28 and TRBJ2-6, is DVKVTQSSRYLVKRTGEKVFLECVQDMDHENMFWYRQDPGLGLRLIYFSYDVKMKEKGDIPEGYSVSREKKERFSLILESASTNQTSMYLCASSDGTGTGANVLTFGAGSRLTVL.

The chain recombines TRBV11-3 with TRBJ2-5; D is unresolved. The V and J ends lost 5 bases and 4 bases respectively, with 5 bases between them. Germline V CDR1 and CDR2: SGHNT, YENEEA. CDR3 length equals 11 residues. CDR3 DNA sequence: TGTGCCAGCAGCGCAGGAGAGACCCAGTACTTC. It translates to CASSAGETQYF.

This clone was detected once. V gene TRBV28 combines with J gene TRBJ2-7, with TRBD2 as a possible D gene (5 bases). The CDR3 is 14 amino acids. Germline lookup yields CDR1 MDHEN and CDR2 SYDVKM. V gave up 6 bases and J gave up 3 bases, with 15 bases separating them. CDR3 bases: TGTGCCAGCAGCCCCGCGGGCAACCTCTACGAGCAGTACTTC. Encoded protein: CASSPAGNLYEQYF. Based on the CDR3 plus reference TRBV28 and TRBJ2-7, the full variable domain is DVKVTQSSRYLVKRTGEKVFLECVQDMDHENMFWYRQDPGLGLRLIYFSYDVKMKEKGDIPEGYSVSREKKERFSLILESASTNQTSMYLCASSPAGNLYEQYFGPGTRLTVT.

The V gene is TRBV4-3, the J gene TRBJ2-1, with TRBD2 matching 14 bases. The CDR3 covers 20 residues. After removal of 0 bases from V and 1 base from J, the junction contained 8 bases not matched to a gene. CDR1 and CDR2 (germline): LGHNA, YSLEER. CDR3: CASSQDIGTSGSNSYNEQFF. CDR3 DNA: TGCGCCAGCAGCCAAGATATAGGGACTAGCGGGAGTAATTCCTACAATGAGCAGTTCTTC.

The V gene is TRBV7-2, the J gene TRBJ1-2; D is undetermined. The CDR3 is made up of 13 amino acids. The germline V gene has CDR1 SGHTA and CDR2 FQGNSA. V was pared by 3 bases and J by 6 bases, with 11 bases between. The DNA of the CDR3 is TGTGCCAGCAGCTTCGAGTGGAGGAATGGCTACACCTTC. Its protein is CASSFEWRNGYTF.

This clone was counted once. This sequence joins TRBV7-3 and TRBJ2-1; 10 bases match TRBD2. Germline CDR1 reads SGHTA; CDR2 reads FQGTGA. CDR3 length: 15 amino acids. After removal of 5 bases from V and 10 bases from J, the junction contained 11 bases not matched to a gene. Here the CDR3 reads CASSPTGTSAIEQFF. The CDR3, as DNA: TGTGCCAGCAGCCCCACCGGGACTAGCGCCATAGAGCAGTTCTTC. Drawing the rest from reference TRBV7-3 and TRBJ2-1, the complete variable domain is GAGVSQTPSNKVTEKGKYVELRCDPISGHTALYWYRQSLGQGPEFLIYFQGTGAADDSGLPNDRFFAVRPEGSVSTLKIQRTERGDSAVYLCASSPTGTSAIEQFFGPGTRLTVL.

This rearrangement joins TRBV5-1 to TRBJ2-3; D not certain. CDR3 length equals 15 residues. V gave up 0 bases and J gave up 2 bases, with 10 bases separating them. The germline V gene encodes CDR1 SGHRS and CDR2 YFSETQ. This chain's CDR3 is CASSLAAVPTDTQYF. The CDR3 DNA sequence: TGCGCCAGCAGCTTGGCCGCGGTCCCCACAGATACGCAGTATTTT.

The chain combines TRBV6-1 with TRBJ1-2; D is perhaps TRBD1 (6 bases). The CDR3 is 11 residues long. Germline values: CDR1 MNHNS, CDR2 SASEGT. Trimming removed 1 base from V and 12 bases from J, with 9 bases in between. The DNA for the CDR3 is TGTGCCAGCAGTGAAGACAGGGATGACACCTTC. Translating it yields CASSEDRDDTF.

This chain links TRBV11-2 with TRBJ2-2; D might be TRBD2 (5 bases). CDR3 size: 15 residues. V was pared by 1 base and J by 5 bases, with 11 bases between. Germline loops: CDR1 SGHAT, CDR2 FQNNGV. CDR3 nucleotide sequence: TGTGCCAGCAGCTTAGCGTTTTCGGGGACCGGGGAGCTGTTTTTT. Its translation: CASSLAFSGTGELFF. Combining the CDR3 with reference TRBV11-2 and TRBJ2-2 gives the whole variable domain EAGVAQSPRYKIIEKRQSVAFWCNPISGHATLYWYQQILGQGPKLLIQFQNNGVVDDSQLPKDRFSAERLKGVDSTLKIQPAKLEDSAVYLCASSLAFSGTGELFFGEGSRLTVL.

This chain uses TRBV7-2 with TRBJ2-1, with 8 bases matching TRBD2. CDR3 length equals 16 residues. J was trimmed by 7 bases and V by 3 bases; bases with no gene match: 11. Germline CDR1 and CDR2: SGHTA and FQGNSA. CDR3 in DNA: TGTGCCAGCAGCTTGGTAGCGGGAATTGGGCGGAATGAGCAGTTCTTC. Protein product: CASSLVAGIGRNEQFF.

The chain combines TRBV18 with TRBJ1-2; D remains ambiguous. The CDR3 spans 15 residues. Germline V gene lookup returns CDR1 KGHSH and CDR2 LQKENI. V shed 6 bases and J shed 4 bases, with 18 bases lying between them. The CDR3 loop is CASSGREGLRYGYTF. The CDR3 DNA sequence: TGTGCCAGCTCTGGTCGGGAGGGCTTACGCTATGGCTACACCTTC.